The 30 T cell receptor beta chains below were found in one sample sequenced in a study of cytomegalovirus exposure and HLA in healthy donors. Use of 60 Vbeta and 13 Jbeta primers characterized the PCR. Sequencing used immunoSEQ multiplex PCR; TCRdb keeps in-frame clones, though not all of them. The profile shows 210,000 or so clones, 65% to 90% of them singletons. Sequenced: PBMCs. The receptor set was obtained from a girl under 18 in good health and CMV-seronegative.

The rearrangement joins TRBV7-8 to TRBJ1-4, with D perhaps TRBD1 (5 bases). Germline V gene sequence: CDR1 SGHVS, CDR2 FQNEAQ. The CDR3 runs 13 residues. V lost 3 bases to trimming and J lost 13 bases, with 15 bases between them. CDR3 protein: CASSFPQGGGLFF. DNA for the CDR3: TGTGCCAGCAGCTTTCCGCAGGGAGGTGGACTGTTTTTT.

This sequence joins TRBV28 and TRBJ1-2; TRBD1 aligns across 8 bases. The J segment lost 6 bases and the V segment lost 7 bases, leaving 16 bases of the junction unmatched. The length of the CDR3 is 16 residues. CDR1 is MDHEN and CDR2 is SYDVKM in the germline V gene. Written as DNA, the CDR3 is TGTGCCAGCAAGAGCCCAGGACAGGGTAGTCGGAATGGCTACACCTTC. Translated, it gives CASKSPGQGSRNGYTF.

The chain employs TRBV5-6 and TRBJ1-2; perhaps TRBD1 as D (5 bases). CDR1 and CDR2 (germline): SGHDT, YYEEEE. CDR3 size: 14 residues. Trimming removed 5 bases from V and 5 bases from J, with 16 bases in between. CDR3 in DNA: TGTGCCAGCAGTCCGGGGGATTCACAGTATGGCTACACCTTC. Translation gives CASSPGDSQYGYTF.

CDR3 nucleotide sequence: TGTGCCAGCAGCTTATCCGGGGGACCGGGGGGGGAGCTGTTTTTT. Residues: CASSLSGGPGGELFF. The V and J genes are TRBV7-2 and TRBJ2-2, with D possibly TRBD2 on 6 matching bases. The CDR3 sequence is 15 residues long. Per the germline V gene, CDR1 is SGHTA and CDR2 is FQGNSA. V lost 2 bases, J lost 8 bases, and 15 bases lay in between.

Notes on this clone: Other DNA sequences of this sample code for an identical CDR3. The chain combines TRBV19 with TRBJ1-5; D is uncertain. The CDR3 has 12 residues. Deletions cut 3 bases from V and 4 bases from J, with 4 bases between. CDR1 is LNHDA, CDR2 SQIVND, per germline (reference sequence). In DNA form, the CDR3 reads TGTGCCAGTAGTATCGGGAATCAGCCCCAGCATTTT. It translates to CASSIGNQPQHF.

This sequence joins TRBV7-8 and TRBJ2-5; D unresolved. V was trimmed by 0 bases and J by 5 bases, leaving 7 bases between them. Germline V gene lookup returns CDR1 SGHVS and CDR2 FQNEAQ. The CDR3 is 13 amino acids. The CDR3 bases are TGTGCCAGCAGCTTAGCAGGCAGGGAGACCCAGTACTTC. This translates into CASSLAGRETQYF.

The V call is TRBV27, the J call TRBJ2-7, with D tentatively TRBD1 (5 bases). In germline, CDR1 is MNHEY, CDR2 SMNVEV (reference sequence). The CDR3 covers 15 residues. The V end was cut by 2 bases, the J end by 0 bases, with 11 bases between. The CDR3 nucleotides are TGTGCCAGCAGTTTAACAGGTTTGGGCTCCTACGAGCAGTACTTC. Translation gives CASSLTGLGSYEQYF.

V usage is TRBV15 and J usage is TRBJ2-2, with a weak D call TRBD2 (6 bases). Germline CDR1 LNHNV, CDR2 YYDKDF (reference sequence). The V gene lost 6 bases and the J gene lost 2 bases, with 13 bases spanning the gap. The CDR3 sequence is 15 residues long. CDR3 DNA sequence: TGTGCCACCAGGTTTGGGGGGAAAAACACCGGGGAGCTGTTTTTT. It is translated as CATRFGGKNTGELFF.

This sequence joins TRBV28 and TRBJ1-6, with 8 bases that match TRBD1. The CDR3 loop spans 13 amino acids. Trimming removed 8 bases from V and 10 bases from J; junction bases left unmatched: 7. The germline V gene encodes CDR1 MDHEN and CDR2 SYDVKM. The CDR3 reads CASDRGADSPLHF. The CDR3 DNA reads as TGTGCCAGCGACAGGGGCGCTGACTCACCCCTCCACTTT.

A single count supports this clone. This chain's CDR3 is CASSPPGQRQETQYF. The CDR3 DNA is TGTGCCAGCAGCCCTCCGGGACAGAGACAAGAGACCCAGTACTTC. This chain links TRBV11-1 with TRBJ2-5; 7 nucleotides match TRBD1. Per the germline V gene, CDR1 is SGHAT and CDR2 is FQDESV (reference sequence). J gave up 2 bases and V 5 bases, and 8 bases lay outside the gene matches. CDR3 length: 15 residues.

The CDR3 region is CASSQVVAGVPYNEQFF. The CDR3 bases are TGCGCCAGCAGCCAAGTTGTAGCGGGAGTTCCCTACAATGAGCAGTTCTTC. The genes are TRBV4-1 and TRBJ2-1; 9 positions match TRBD2. The CDR3 sequence is 17 residues long. Trimming at V came to 1 base and at J to 2 bases, leaving 6 bases not matched to a gene. CDR1 MGHRA and CDR2 YSYEKL come from the germline V gene.

This clone appeared a single time. The CDR3 is CASSFHKVGMNTEAFF. CDR3 nucleotides: TGCGCCAGCAGCTTCCACAAGGTCGGGATGAACACTGAAGCTTTCTTT. The rearrangement joins TRBV4-3 to TRBJ1-1; D call uncertain. CDR1 is LGHNA, CDR2 YSLEER, per germline. The V end was cut by 5 bases, the J end by 0 bases, with 16 bases between. This CDR3 has 16 residues.

The gene calls are TRBV30 and TRBJ1-2; possibly TRBD1 for D (6 bases). Germline assignment: CDR1 GTSNPN and CDR2 SVGIG (reference sequence). Trimming left V 3 bases short and J 4 bases short, with 18 bases between. CDR3 size: 15 residues. The CDR3 DNA follows: TGTGCCTGGAGGACAACCGGACAGCTTCTCTATGGCTACACCTTC. As protein: CAWRTTGQLLYGYTF. Drawing the rest from reference TRBV30 and TRBJ1-2, the complete variable domain is SQTIHQWPATLVQPVGSPLSLECTVEGTSNPNLYWYRQAAGRGLQLLFYSVGIGQISSEVPQNLSASRPQDRQFILSSKKLLLSDSGFYLCAWRTTGQLLYGYTFGSGTRLTVV.

CDR3 in amino acids: CASHRGGTGTGMSDKSYEQYF. The CDR3 DNA follows: TGTGCCAGCCACCGTGGGGGTACCGGGACAGGGATGTCGGATAAATCCTACGAGCAGTACTTC. The chain uses TRBV28 and TRBJ2-7, with 9 bases aligning to TRBD1. This CDR3 is built from 21 residues. V dropped 8 bases and J dropped 1; count of bases not matched to a gene: 27. Germline CDR1 and CDR2: MDHEN and SYDVKM.

The chain has TRBV6-1 and TRBJ2-7; D is undetermined. This CDR3 has 14 residues. V lost 6 bases, J lost 0 bases, and 12 bases lay in between. Germline CDR1 and CDR2: MNHNS and SASEGT. The CDR3 sequence: CASRSSISSYEQYF. In DNA, the CDR3 is TGTGCCAGCAGAAGTTCTATAAGCTCCTACGAGCAGTACTTC.

This CDR3 reads CASSQVKIPGQGWNEQFF. In DNA form, the CDR3 reads TGTGCCAGCAGCCAAGTAAAGATTCCCGGACAGGGTTGGAATGAGCAGTTCTTC. The rearrangement uses TRBV14 and TRBJ2-1, with 8 nucleotides matching TRBD1. Germline V CDR1 and CDR2: SGHDN, FVKESK. The CDR3 is made up of 18 amino acids. The V gene end was trimmed by 1 base and the J gene end by 7 bases; junction bases not matched to a gene: 15.

This chain joins TRBV27 and TRBJ2-5, with D unresolved. The length of the CDR3 is 14 residues. Between the trimmed V and J ends, which lost 4 bases and 4 bases, there was a span of 13 bases. Germline loops: CDR1 MNHEY, CDR2 SMNVEV (reference sequence). The CDR3 nucleotides are TGTGCCAGCAGTTCGTTACCACGGAGAGAGACCCAGTACTTC. This translates into CASSSLPRRETQYF.

This rearrangement joins TRBV6-1 to TRBJ2-3; 7 bases align to TRBD1. The CDR3 consists of 14 residues. V trimming: 4 bases; J trimming: 1 base; junction bases outside the gene matches: 2. Germline V gives CDR1 MNHNS, CDR2 SASEGT. The CDR3 region is CASSVTGRTDTQYF. CDR3 in DNA: TGTGCCAGCAGTGTGACAGGGCGCACAGATACGCAGTATTTT.

The V call is TRBV7-8, the J call TRBJ1-2; 7 bases map to TRBD1. This CDR3 is 15 amino acids long. Germline V CDR1 and CDR2: SGHVS, FQNEAQ. Unmatched junction bases numbered 2, after V lost 0 bases and J lost 1 base. CDR3 residues: CASSLARGDNYGYTF. The CDR3, as DNA: TGTGCCAGCAGCTTAGCCAGGGGGGATAACTATGGCTACACCTTC.

This clone appeared once. The chain carries TRBV18 and TRBJ1-5; tentatively, D is TRBD1 (5 bases). The CDR3 has 14 residues. Germline V lookup: CDR1 KGHSH, CDR2 LQKENI. Between the trimmed V and J ends, which lost 3 bases and 6 bases, there was a span of 12 bases. CDR3 nucleotides: TGTGCCAGCTCACCGACGGGACTTTCTCAGCCCCAGCATTTT. It is translated as CASSPTGLSQPQHF.

This clone showed up just once. The CDR3 nucleotides read TGTGCCAGCAGTTCCCCGGTTCGTGACGAGCAGTACTTC. Protein product: CASSSPVRDEQYF. V and J are TRBV28 and TRBJ2-7; D is ambiguous. Trimming cost V 4 bases and J 5 bases, with 12 bases left between them. The CDR3 contains 13 residues. Germline-derived CDR1 and CDR2 are MDHEN and SYDVKM.

The chain couples TRBV2 to TRBJ2-2, with 10 nucleotides matching TRBD2. Looked up from germline, CDR1 is SNHLY and CDR2 is FYNNEI. The CDR3 totals 18 residues. V lost 7 bases, J lost 3 bases, and 14 bases stayed unmatched. The CDR3 DNA is TGTGCCAGCACCCCAAGGGGGGGAGCGGGGGGGGACACCGGGGAGCTGTTTTTT. Translation: CASTPRGGAGGDTGELFF.

The J gene is TRBJ2-7, the V gene TRBV19, with 8 bases lining up with TRBD2. The germline V gene encodes CDR1 LNHDA and CDR2 SQIVND (reference sequence). V shed 5 bases, J shed 4 bases, and the junction held 16 bases outside the gene matches. There are 17 residues in the CDR3. CDR3 in DNA: TGTGCCAGTAGTGGGCGAAGAGAGCGGGAGTTTGAGTACGAGCAGTACTTC. Its protein product is CASSGRREREFEYEQYF.

The genes are TRBV19 and TRBJ2-1; 13 bases are a match to TRBD2. The CDR3 covers 19 residues. The germline gives CDR1 LNHDA, CDR2 SQIVND (reference sequence). The V and J ends lost 3 bases and 7 bases, in that order; junction bases with no gene match: 15. CDR3 sequence reads: CASSIVPFRVGLAGNEQFF. The CDR3, as DNA: TGTGCCAGTAGTATCGTACCTTTTCGTGTGGGACTAGCGGGAAATGAGCAGTTCTTC.

The rearrangement links TRBV28 to TRBJ2-3; tentatively, D is TRBD2 (5 bases). Trimming removed 4 bases at V and 2 bases at J, with 13 bases between. This CDR3 has 15 amino acids. In germline, CDR1 is MDHEN, CDR2 SYDVKM. The CDR3, as DNA: TGTGCCAGCAGTTCCATCACGGGGATCACAGATACGCAGTATTTT. Its protein is CASSSITGITDTQYF.

J is TRBJ2-2 and V is TRBV15; possibly TRBD2 for D (5 bases). Germline V gives CDR1 LNHNV, CDR2 YYDKDF (reference sequence). The germline V and J ends were trimmed by 2 bases and 4 bases, with 11 bases remaining between them. The CDR3 is 15 residues long. The CDR3 sequence: CATSRQERGTGELFF. The CDR3 DNA sequence: TGTGCCACCAGCAGACAGGAACGGGGCACCGGGGAGCTGTTTTTT.

The rearrangement uses TRBV7-8 and TRBJ2-7; D is unresolved. This CDR3 region has 12 residues. Germline V gene sequence: CDR1 SGHVS, CDR2 FQNEAQ. V was trimmed by 2 bases and J by 3 bases, leaving 5 bases between them. CDR3 in DNA: TGTGCCAGCAGCTTACAGGACTACGAGCAGTACTTC. This translates into CASSLQDYEQYF.

This clone came up a few times. The chain joins TRBV28 to TRBJ2-7; D is unresolved. Germline V gene sequence: CDR1 MDHEN, CDR2 SYDVKM. Trimming removed 2 bases from V and 5 bases from J, with 19 bases in between. This CDR3 comprises 16 residues. CDR3 in DNA: TGTGCCAGCAGTTTAAGATGGGCGTCCCTCAGCCACGAGCAGTACTTC. Protein: CASSLRWASLSHEQYF.

This clone has a single count. This chain uses TRBV5-4 with TRBJ1-1; D call uncertain. V gave up 0 bases and J gave up 1 base, with 10 bases separating them. The length of the CDR3 is 15 residues. Germline loops: CDR1 SGHNT, CDR2 YYREEE (reference sequence). The CDR3 is CASSLEGGPNTEAFF. CDR3 DNA sequence: TGTGCCAGCAGCTTGGAGGGAGGGCCGAACACTGAAGCTTTCTTT.

The V call is TRBV27, the J call TRBJ2-7, with a weak D call TRBD1 (6 bases). V was shortened by 0 bases and J by 0 bases, with 9 bases between the two germline ends. CDR3 length: 15 residues. Germline CDR1 and CDR2: MNHEY and SMNVEV (reference sequence). For the CDR3, the DNA is TGTGCCAGCAGTTTATCAGGACAGATCTCCTACGAGCAGTACTTC. This translates into CASSLSGQISYEQYF.